This T cell receptor beta chain was identified during a study of shared clonotypes between healthy human individuals. This clone has a single count. Data came from immunoSEQ multiplex PCR; TCRdb stores just in-frame clones and leaves some out. This table has over 850,000 clones, approximately 80% appearing once. The CDR3 is made up of 16 amino acids. J gave up 8 bases and V 0 bases, and 12 bases lay outside the gene matches. In germline, CDR1 is SGDLS, CDR2 YYNGEE. The chain joins TRBV9 to TRBJ2-3, with 7 nucleotides matching TRBD2. Sequenced sample: memory CD4+ T cells from PBMCs. Subset specified: CD45RA-negative fraction. The source of this sequence is a man between 18 and 29 years old in good health. Some clones in this sample may be carry-over from other donors' samples. CDR3 DNA sequence: TGTGCCAGCAGCGTAGGTCTCATTTGGGGGGGAGGTACGCAGTATTTT. This translates into CASSVGLIWGGGTQYF.